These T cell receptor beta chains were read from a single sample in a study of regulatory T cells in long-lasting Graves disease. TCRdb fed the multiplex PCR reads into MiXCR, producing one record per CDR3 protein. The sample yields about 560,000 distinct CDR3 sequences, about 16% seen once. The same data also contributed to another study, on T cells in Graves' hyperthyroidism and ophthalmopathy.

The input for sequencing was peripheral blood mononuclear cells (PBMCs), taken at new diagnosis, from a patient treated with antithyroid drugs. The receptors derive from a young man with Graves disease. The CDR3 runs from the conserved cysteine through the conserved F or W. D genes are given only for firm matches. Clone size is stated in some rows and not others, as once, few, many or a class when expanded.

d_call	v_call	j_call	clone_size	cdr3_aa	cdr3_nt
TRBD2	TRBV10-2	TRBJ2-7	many	CASRTSGRVSYEQYF	TGCGCCAGCAGAACTAGCGGGAGGGTATCCTACGAGCAGTACTTC
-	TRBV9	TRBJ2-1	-	CASSVVGMNEQFF	TGTGCCAGCAGCGTTGTGGGGATGAATGAGCAGTTCTTC
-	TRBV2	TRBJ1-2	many	CASSGEVSGYTF	TGTGCCAGCAGTGGCGAGGTTTCGGGCTACACCTTC
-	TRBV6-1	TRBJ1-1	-	CASRPDRKGTEAFF	TGTGCCAGCAGACCCGACAGGAAGGGGACTGAAGCTTTCTTT
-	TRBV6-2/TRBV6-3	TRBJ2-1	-	CASSPRQESSYNEQFF	TGTGCCAGCAGTCCTCGACAGGAGAGCTCCTACAATGAGCAGTTCTTC
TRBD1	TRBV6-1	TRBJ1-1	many	CASRIQGLTEAFF	TGTGCCAGCAGGATACAGGGGTTGACTGAAGCTTTCTTT
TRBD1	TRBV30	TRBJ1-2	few	CAWTLDRGHGYTF	TGTGCCTGGACCTTGGACAGGGGACATGGCTACACCTTC
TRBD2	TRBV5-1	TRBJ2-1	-	CASSPGLAGEIPYNEQFF	TGCGCCAGCAGCCCCGGACTAGCGGGAGAAATTCCCTACAATGAGCAGTTCTTC
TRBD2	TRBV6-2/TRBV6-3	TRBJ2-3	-	CASSAGRSSGRAADTQYF	TGTGCCAGCAGTGCCGGGCGTTCCAGCGGGAGGGCCGCAGATACGCAGTATTTT
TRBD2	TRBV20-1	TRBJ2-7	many	CSARRLAGYEQYF	TGCAGTGCTAGGCGTCTAGCGGGCTACGAGCAGTACTTC
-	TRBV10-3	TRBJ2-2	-	CAISESIGGAGELFF	TGTGCCATCAGTGAGTCGATCGGCGGAGCCGGGGAGCTGTTTTTT
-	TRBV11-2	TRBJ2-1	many	CASSLRGHYNEQFF	TGTGCCAGCAGCTTAAGGGGCCATTACAATGAGCAGTTCTTC
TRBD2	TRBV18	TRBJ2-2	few	CASSPPGGGTTGELFF	TGTGCCAGCTCACCCCCGGGGGGGGGCACGACCGGGGAGCTGTTTTTT
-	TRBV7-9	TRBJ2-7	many	CASSAQTYEQYF	TGTGCCAGCAGCGCACAGACCTACGAGCAGTACTTC
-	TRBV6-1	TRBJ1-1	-	CASSRKPGGVETEAFF	TGTGCCAGCAGTCGCAAGCCGGGGGGGGTCGAAACTGAAGCTTTCTTT
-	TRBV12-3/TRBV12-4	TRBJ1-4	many	CASSPSGLSEKLFF	TGTGCCAGCAGTCCCTCGGGCCTAAGTGAAAAACTGTTTTTT
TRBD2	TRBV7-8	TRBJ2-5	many	CASSLATSGQETQYF	TGTGCCAGCAGCTTAGCGACTAGCGGCCAAGAGACCCAGTACTTC
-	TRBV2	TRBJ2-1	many	CASRLAIYNEQFF	TGTGCCAGCAGACTAGCTATATACAATGAGCAGTTCTTC
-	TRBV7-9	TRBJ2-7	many	CASSSSSGTISYEQYF	TGTGCCAGCAGCTCCTCCAGCGGCACAATCTCCTACGAGCAGTACTTC
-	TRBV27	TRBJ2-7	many	CASSDRSSYEQYF	TGTGCCAGCAGCGACAGGAGCTCCTACGAGCAGTACTTC
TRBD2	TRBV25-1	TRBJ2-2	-	CASRLAAGELFF	TGTGCCAGCAGACTAGCGGCCGGGGAGCTGTTTTTT
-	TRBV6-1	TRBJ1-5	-	CASSYDSDRQPQHF	TGTGCCAGCAGCTACGACTCGGACAGACAGCCCCAGCATTTT
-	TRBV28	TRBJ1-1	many	CASRPPEENTEAFF	TGTGCCAGCAGACCCCCAGAAGAGAACACTGAAGCTTTCTTT
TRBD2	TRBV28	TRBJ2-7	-	CASTGTSGSPEQYF	TGTGCCAGCACCGGGACTAGCGGGAGCCCCGAGCAGTACTTC
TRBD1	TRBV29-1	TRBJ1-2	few	CSVEPGTATNYGYTF	TGCAGCGTCGAACCCGGGACAGCTACTAACTATGGCTACACCTTC
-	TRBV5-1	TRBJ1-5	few	CASSKYNQPQHF	TGCGCCAGCAGTAAATACAATCAGCCCCAGCATTTT
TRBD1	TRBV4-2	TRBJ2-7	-	CASSQGQGQYEQYF	TGTGCCAGCAGCCAGGGACAGGGACAGTACGAGCAGTACTTC
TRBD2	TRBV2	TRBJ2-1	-	CVSQGGLAGGDEQFF	TGTGTCAGCCAAGGAGGACTAGCGGGTGGTGATGAGCAGTTCTTC
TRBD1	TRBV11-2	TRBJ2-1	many	CASSLGRQGINEQFF	TGTGCCAGCAGCTTGGGCCGACAGGGGATCAATGAGCAGTTCTTC
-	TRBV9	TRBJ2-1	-	CASSRTEWGQYNEQFF	TGTGCCAGCAGCCGTACTGAATGGGGGCAATACAATGAGCAGTTCTTC
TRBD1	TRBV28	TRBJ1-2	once	CASSYHRGGYGYTF	TGTGCCAGCAGTTACCACAGGGGGGGTTATGGCTACACCTTC
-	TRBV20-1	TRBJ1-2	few	CSARGENYGYTF	TGCAGTGCTAGAGGAGAAAACTATGGCTACACCTTC
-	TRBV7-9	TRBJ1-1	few	CASSFYGGRGTEAFF	TGTGCCAGCAGCTTCTACGGGGGGCGCGGGACTGAAGCTTTCTTT
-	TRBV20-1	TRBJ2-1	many	CSAVQPLSYSYNEQFF	TGCAGTGCTGTACAGCCTCTCAGCTACTCCTACAATGAGCAGTTCTTC
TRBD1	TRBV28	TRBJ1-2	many	CASSPTGGNYGYTF	TGTGCCAGCAGTCCGACAGGGGGCAACTATGGCTACACCTTC
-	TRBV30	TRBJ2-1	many	CALGSVVQFF	TGTGCCCTCGGGAGCGTCGTACAGTTCTTC
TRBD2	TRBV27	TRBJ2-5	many	CASGNGGSGETQYF	TGTGCCAGCGGAAATGGAGGTAGCGGGGAGACCCAGTACTTC
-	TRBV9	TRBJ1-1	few	CASSFRQMNTEAFF	TGTGCCAGCAGCTTCCGACAGATGAACACTGAAGCTTTCTTT